This is a list of T cell receptor beta chains from one sample in a study of blood T cells in healthy people across ages. In TCRdb, the 5' RACE reads were re-called with MiXCR into one record per CDR3 protein. Here the sample spans approximately 900,000 distinct CDR3 sequences, roughly 29% being singletons. The same data also contributed to another study, on T cells of mothers and their children.

Input material: blood. These TCRs come from a woman aged 35 to 49 in good health. The CDR3 runs from the conserved cysteine through the conserved F or W. Each record gives: J gene, clone size, V gene, D gene, CDR3 length, CDR3 protein, CDR3 DNA. The D gene is left open where the match is weak. Size is stated for part of the rows, as once, few or many counts, or as a class when the clone is expanded.

>TRBJ1-2|NA|TRBV12-3/TRBV12-4|TRBD1|15
CAGSLGTVRNYGYTF
TGTGCCGGCAGTTTGGGGACAGTCCGAAACTATGGCTACACCTTC
>TRBJ1-1|NA|TRBV7-8|NA|14
CASSFTFAYTEAFF
TGTGCCAGCAGCTTCACATTTGCGTACACTGAAGCTTTCTTT
>TRBJ2-3|few|TRBV10-3|NA|12
CAISEWPDTQYF
TGTGCCATCAGTGAGTGGCCAGATACGCAGTATTTT
>TRBJ2-3|NA|TRBV5-1|TRBD2|16
CTSSLVLAGVADTQYF
TGCACCAGCAGCTTGGTCTTAGCGGGAGTCGCAGATACGCAGTATTTT
>TRBJ2-5|NA|TRBV2|NA|15
CASSRSGLINNEQYF
TGTGCCAGCAGTCGATCCGGACTAATAAACAATGAGCAGTACTTC
>TRBJ2-2|few|TRBV5-1|TRBD1|15
CASRFGQGWTGELFF
TGCGCCAGCAGGTTTGGACAGGGATGGACCGGGGAGCTGTTTTTT
>TRBJ2-7|NA|TRBV7-6|TRBD2|16
CASSRGLAVSSYEQYF
TGTGCCAGCAGTAGAGGACTAGCGGTTAGCTCCTACGAGCAGTACTTC
>TRBJ1-1|NA|TRBV6-5|NA|15
CASRRGGRVHTEAFF
TGTGCCAGCAGGCGGGGGGGAAGGGTACACACTGAAGCTTTCTTT
>TRBJ1-5|NA|TRBV20-1|NA|14
CSANQGESNQPQHF
TGCAGTGCAAACCAGGGAGAGAGCAATCAGCCCCAGCATTTT
>TRBJ2-3|many|TRBV27|TRBD1|17
CASSLPQRDRETDTQYF
TGTGCCAGCAGTTTACCTCAAAGGGACAGGGAAACAGATACGCAGTATTTT
>TRBJ1-2|NA|TRBV30|NA|13
CAWSQGSPYGYTF
TGTGCCTGGAGTCAAGGCAGCCCCTATGGCTACACCTTC
>TRBJ2-3|NA|TRBV27|TRBD2|14
CASSRLAGQDTQYF
TGTGCCAGCAGCCGTCTAGCGGGGCAAGATACGCAGTATTTT